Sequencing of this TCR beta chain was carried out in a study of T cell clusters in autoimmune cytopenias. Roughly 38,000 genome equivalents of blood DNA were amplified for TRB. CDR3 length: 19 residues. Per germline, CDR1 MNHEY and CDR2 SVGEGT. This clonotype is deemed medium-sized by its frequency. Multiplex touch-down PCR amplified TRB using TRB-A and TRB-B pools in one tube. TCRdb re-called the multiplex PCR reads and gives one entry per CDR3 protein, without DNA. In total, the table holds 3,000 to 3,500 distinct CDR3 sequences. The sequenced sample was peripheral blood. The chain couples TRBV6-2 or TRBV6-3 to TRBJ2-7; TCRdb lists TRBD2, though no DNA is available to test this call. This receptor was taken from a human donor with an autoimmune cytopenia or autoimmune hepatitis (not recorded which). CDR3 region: CASSRRTSGALWGSYEQYF.